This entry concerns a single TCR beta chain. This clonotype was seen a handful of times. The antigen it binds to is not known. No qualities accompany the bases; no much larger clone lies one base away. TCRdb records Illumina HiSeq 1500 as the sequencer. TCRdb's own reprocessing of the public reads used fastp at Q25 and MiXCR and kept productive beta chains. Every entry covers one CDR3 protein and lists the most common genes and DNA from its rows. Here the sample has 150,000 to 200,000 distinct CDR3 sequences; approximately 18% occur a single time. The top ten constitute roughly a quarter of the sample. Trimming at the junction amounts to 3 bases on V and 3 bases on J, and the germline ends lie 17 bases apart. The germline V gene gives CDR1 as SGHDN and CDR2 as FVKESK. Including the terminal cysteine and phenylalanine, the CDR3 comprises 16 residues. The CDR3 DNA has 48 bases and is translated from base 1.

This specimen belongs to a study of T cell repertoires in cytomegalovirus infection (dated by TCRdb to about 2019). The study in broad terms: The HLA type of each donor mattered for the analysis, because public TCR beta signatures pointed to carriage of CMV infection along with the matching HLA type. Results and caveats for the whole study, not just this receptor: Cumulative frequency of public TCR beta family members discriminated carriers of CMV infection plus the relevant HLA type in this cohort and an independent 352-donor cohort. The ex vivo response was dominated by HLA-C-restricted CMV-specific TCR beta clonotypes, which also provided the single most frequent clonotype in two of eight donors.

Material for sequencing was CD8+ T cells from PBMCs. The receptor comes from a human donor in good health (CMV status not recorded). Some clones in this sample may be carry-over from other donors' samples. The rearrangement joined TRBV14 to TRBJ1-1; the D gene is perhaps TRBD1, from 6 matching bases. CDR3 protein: CASSHERGAGDTEAFF. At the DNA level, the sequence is TGTGCCAGCAGCCACGAAAGGGGGGCAGGGGACACTGAAGCTTTCTTT.